The 11 T cell receptor beta chains reported below all come from one sample, sequenced in a study of cytotoxic CD8 clonotypes in ibrutinib-treated CLL. Measured with immunoSEQ multiplex PCR; TCRdb has only the in-frame clones, and not every one. The sample lists 250,000 to 350,000 clones, around 69% occurring once. The sequencing used PBMCs, collected at disease progression, from a patient treated with ibrutinib. Receptor source: a human donor with chronic lymphocytic leukemia.

This chain joins TRBV4-3 and TRBJ1-1, with 8 bases matching TRBD1. V was clipped by 4 bases and J by 3 bases; unmatched bases: 1. The germline V gene has CDR1 LGHNA and CDR2 YSLEER. The CDR3 length is 13 residues. The CDR3 sequence is CASSLQGDTEAFF. CDR3 coding DNA: TGCGCCAGCAGCCTACAGGGGGACACTGAAGCTTTCTTT.

J is TRBJ2-3 and V is TRBV5-1; D possibly matches TRBD1 or TRBD2 (5 bases each). The CDR3 is 15 residues long. The V gene's germline CDR1 is SGHRS and CDR2 YFSETQ. Trimming pared 2 bases from V and 0 bases from J, leaving 10 bases between. The CDR3 nucleotides read TGCGCCAGCAGCTTTTATGGGGGAAGCACAGATACGCAGTATTTT. Its translation is CASSFYGGSTDTQYF. The full variable domain, with the rest looked up from reference TRBV5-1 and TRBJ2-3, is KAGVTQTPRYLIKTRGQQVTLSCSPISGHRSVSWYQQTPGQGLQFLFEYFSETQRNKGNFPGRFSGRQFSNSRSEMNVSTLELGDSALYLCASSFYGGSTDTQYFGPGTRLTVL.

This clone was seen only a few times. This sequence joins TRBV5-6 and TRBJ1-6; 9 bases match TRBD1. CDR3 size: 14 residues. Germline values: CDR1 SGHDT, CDR2 YYEEEE. J gave up 13 bases and V 10 bases, and 15 bases lay outside the gene matches. CDR3 sequence: CAYTAWTGVLPLHF. CDR3 nucleotides: TGTGCCTACACGGCATGGACAGGGGTTCTCCCCCTCCACTTT.

Only a few counts were recorded for this clone. The CDR3 region is CASRPNFPYNSPLHF. The CDR3 DNA sequence: TGTGCCAGCAGGCCGAACTTCCCCTATAATTCACCCCTCCACTTT. The rearrangement joins TRBV27 to TRBJ1-6; D is ambiguous. The CDR3 sequence is 15 residues long. Trimming left V 6 bases short and J 2 bases short, with 11 bases between. The V gene's germline CDR1 is MNHEY and CDR2 SMNVEV (reference sequence).

The chain has TRBV6-6 and TRBJ2-7; 7 positions match TRBD1. After removal of 7 bases from V and 2 bases from J, the junction contained 2 bases not matched to a gene. CDR3 length: 12 amino acids. Germline V gives CDR1 MNHNY, CDR2 SVGAGI (reference sequence). The CDR3: CASKRGPYEQYF. The CDR3 nucleotides are TGTGCCAGCAAGAGGGGGCCCTACGAGCAGTACTTC.

The J gene is TRBJ1-5, the V gene TRBV18; the match to TRBD1 covers 8 bases. The V and J ends lost 2 bases and 5 bases, in that order; junction bases with no gene match: 8. Germline CDR1 is KGHSH and CDR2 is LQKENI. The CDR3 is 16 residues long. The DNA for the CDR3 is TGTGCCAGCTCACCATTTGAGACAGGGGCGCATCAGCCCCAGCATTTT. Translation: CASSPFETGAHQPQHF.

The chain joins TRBV7-9 to TRBJ1-2, with D hard to call. The CDR3 extends over 13 amino acids. Germline V lookup: CDR1 SEHNR, CDR2 FQNEAQ (reference sequence). V gave up 0 bases and J gave up 3 bases, with 5 bases separating them. CDR3 sequence: CASSLAQDYGYTF. The CDR3 coding sequence is TGTGCCAGCAGCTTAGCCCAAGACTATGGCTACACCTTC.

The CDR3 nucleotides read TGCGCCAGCAGTCGTGGGGCAGGGGAGCAGTACTTC. The encoded protein is CASSRGAGEQYF. The rearrangement links TRBV5-1 to TRBJ2-7; a weak D match, TRBD1 (5 bases). The CDR3 contains 12 residues. Germline lookup yields CDR1 SGHRS and CDR2 YFSETQ. Trimming cost V 5 bases and J 7 bases, with 13 bases left between them.

J is TRBJ2-1 and V is TRBV7-6; D perhaps matches TRBD1 (6 bases). Germline values: CDR1 SGHVS, CDR2 FNYEAQ. V gave up 0 bases and J gave up 4 bases, with 7 bases separating them. The CDR3 has 14 amino acids. The CDR3 loop reads CASSLAGQYNEQFF. The CDR3, as DNA: TGTGCCAGCAGCTTAGCGGGACAATACAATGAGCAGTTCTTC.

On this clone itself: Additional DNA sequences in this sample encode the identical CDR3. This sequence joins TRBV4-1 and TRBJ1-4, with TRBD1 matching over 7 bases. The CDR3 totals 14 residues. Germline values: CDR1 MGHRA, CDR2 YSYEKL. V lost 1 base and J lost 5; bases outside the gene matches: 1. The CDR3, as DNA: TGCGCCAGCAGCCAAGGGGACAGCAATGAAAAACTGTTTTTT. It translates to CASSQGDSNEKLFF.

The chain is built from TRBV5-1 and TRBJ1-1, with D possibly matching TRBD1 (5 bases). The germline CDR1 and CDR2 sequences are SGHRS and YFSETQ. This CDR3 is built from 15 residues. The V end was cut by 4 bases, the J end by 0 bases, with 13 bases between. CDR3 residues: CASSREGPMNTEAFF. The CDR3, as DNA: TGCGCCAGCAGCCGGGAGGGACCCATGAACACTGAAGCTTTCTTT.